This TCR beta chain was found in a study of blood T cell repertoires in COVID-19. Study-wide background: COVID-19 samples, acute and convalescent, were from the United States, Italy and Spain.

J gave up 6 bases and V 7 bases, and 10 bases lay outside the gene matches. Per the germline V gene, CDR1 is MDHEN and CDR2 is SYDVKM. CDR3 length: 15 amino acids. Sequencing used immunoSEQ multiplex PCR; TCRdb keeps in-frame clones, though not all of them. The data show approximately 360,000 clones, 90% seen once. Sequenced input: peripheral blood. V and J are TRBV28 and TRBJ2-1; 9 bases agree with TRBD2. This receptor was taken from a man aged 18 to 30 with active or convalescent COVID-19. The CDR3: CASIRTSAGSNEQFF. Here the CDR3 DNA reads TGTGCCAGCATCAGGACTAGCGCCGGAAGCAATGAGCAGTTCTTC. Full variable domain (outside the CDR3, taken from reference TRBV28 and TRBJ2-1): DVKVTQSSRYLVKRTGEKVFLECVQDMDHENMFWYRQDPGLGLRLIYFSYDVKMKEKGDIPEGYSVSREKKERFSLILESASTNQTSMYLCASIRTSAGSNEQFFGPGTRLTVL.